The 12 T cell receptor beta chains given below trace back to one sample, sequenced in a study of early T cells in non-severe SARS-CoV-2 infection. TCRdb re-called the 5' RACE reads through MiXCR, storing one row per CDR3 protein. The data hold 53,000 or so distinct CDR3 sequences, with over 7.5% observed a single time. The sample consisted of whole blood. These receptors were taken from an adult who was a healthcare worker with PCR-confirmed SARS-CoV-2 infection or an uninfected control (not recorded which).

This clonotype was observed many times. CDR3 region: CASSPHLGGETQYF. The DNA of the CDR3 is TGTGCCAGCAGCCCCCATTTGGGGGGGGAGACCCAGTACTTC. J is TRBJ2-5 and V is TRBV3-1; TRBD2 aligns across 7 bases. V shed 4 bases and J 5 bases; nucleotides not matched to a gene: 7. Germline V gene lookup returns CDR1 LGHDT and CDR2 YNNKEL (reference sequence). The CDR3 runs to 14 residues.

In DNA form, the CDR3 reads TGTGCCAGCAGCTTAACCGACCCTAGCACAGATACGCAGTATTTT. Protein sequence: CASSLTDPSTDTQYF. The V call is TRBV7-2, the J call TRBJ2-3, with D unclear. V lost 2 bases and J 0 bases, leaving 9 bases between the germline ends. This CDR3 contains 15 residues. CDR1 is SGHTA and CDR2 is FQGNSA in the germline V gene.

This clonotype has a count of ten or more. The rearrangement joins TRBV5-1 to TRBJ2-7; D may be TRBD2 (7 bases). The CDR3 extends over 14 amino acids. V gave up 7 bases and J gave up 3 bases, with 17 bases separating them. Germline values: CDR1 SGHRS, CDR2 YFSETQ. As DNA, the CDR3 is TGCGCCAGCTATTACGGGGGGCCTAACTACGAGCAGTACTTC. Amino acid sequence: CASYYGGPNYEQYF.

This chain joins TRBV11-2 and TRBJ2-7; D tentatively fits TRBD1 or TRBD2 (5 bases each). With 2 bases removed from V and 7 bases from J, the gap between germline ends came to 15 bases. This CDR3 is 14 amino acids long. CDR1 is SGHAT, CDR2 FQNNGV, per germline. Written as DNA, the CDR3 is TGTGCCAGCAGCTTACCCCGACGTGGGGGAGAGCAGTACTTC. Translating it yields CASSLPRRGGEQYF.

In this sample, this clonotype turned up many times. The rearrangement joins TRBV4-1 to TRBJ2-7, with TRBD1 identical over 10 bases. Per the germline V gene, CDR1 is MGHRA and CDR2 is YSYEKL. V shed 3 bases, J shed 0 bases, and the junction held 11 bases outside the gene matches. There are 18 residues in the CDR3. Here the CDR3 reads CASSHDRGTGAISYEQYF. As DNA, the CDR3 is TGCGCCAGCAGCCATGATCGTGGGACAGGGGCCATCTCCTACGAGCAGTACTTC.

The V and J genes are TRBV14 and TRBJ2-7; D is unresolved. Trimming shortened V by 4 bases and J by 1 base, and 8 bases separated the two germline ends. Germline V CDR1 and CDR2: SGHDN, FVKESK. The CDR3 contains 13 residues. The DNA for the CDR3 is TGTGCCAGCAGCCTGGCGTTGTCCTACGAGCAGTACTTC. Its translation: CASSLALSYEQYF.

The chain couples TRBV19 to TRBJ1-1; no clear D. V was cut by 4 bases and J by 5 bases, with 17 bases left in between. Germline V CDR1 and CDR2: LNHDA, SQIVND (reference sequence). The CDR3 sequence is 15 residues long. CDR3 in amino acids: CASSSPQERWTEAFF. The CDR3 DNA reads TGTGCCAGTAGTAGCCCTCAGGAGAGGTGGACTGAAGCTTTCTTT.

The chain recombines TRBV5-6 with TRBJ2-3; 13 bases fit TRBD2. The J segment lost 0 bases and the V segment lost 4 bases, leaving 8 bases of the junction unmatched. The CDR3 runs to 18 residues. The V gene's germline CDR1 is SGHDT and CDR2 YYEEEE. The CDR3 region is CASSGGLAGDPSTDTQYF. The CDR3 bases are TGTGCCAGCAGCGGCGGACTAGCGGGAGATCCTAGCACAGATACGCAGTATTTT.

This clonotype showed up many times. This chain uses TRBV6-2 or TRBV6-3 with TRBJ2-6, with 10 bases that match TRBD1. V dropped 8 bases and J dropped 1; count of bases not matched to a gene: 5. The CDR3 is made up of 16 amino acids. Germline V gives CDR1 MNHEY, CDR2 SVGEGT. DNA of the CDR3: TGTGCCAGCGGGGACAGGGGAGGGTCTGGGGCCAACGTCCTGACTTTC. Residues: CASGDRGGSGANVLTF.

V gene TRBV27 combines with J gene TRBJ2-5; TRBD2 agrees at 8 bases. V trimming: 7 bases; J trimming: 5 bases; junction bases outside the gene matches: 9. CDR1 is MNHEY and CDR2 is SMNVEV in the germline V gene (reference sequence). The CDR3 length is 14 residues. CDR3 sequence reads: CASTIIAGSETQYF. CDR3 nucleotides: TGTGCCAGCACCATTATAGCGGGATCTGAGACCCAGTACTTC.

This clonotype was counted a few times. The V call is TRBV6-5, the J call TRBJ2-3; D tentatively reads TRBD1 or TRBD2 (6 bases each). Germline V gives CDR1 MNHEY, CDR2 SVGAGI. The CDR3 extends over 13 amino acids. V was shortened by 5 bases and J by 1 base, with 7 bases between the two germline ends. The CDR3 protein is CASSGGRTDTQYF. Written as DNA, the CDR3 is TGTGCCAGCAGTGGGGGGCGCACAGATACGCAGTATTTT.

This clonotype ranks as medium-sized. V gene TRBV28 combines with J gene TRBJ2-2; D unclear. V lost 8 bases and J 3 bases, leaving 10 bases between the germline ends. Per germline, CDR1 MDHEN and CDR2 SYDVKM. The CDR3 consists of 13 residues. CDR3 nucleotide sequence: TGTGCCAGCTCGTCACCCGACACCGGGGAGCTGTTTTTT. It translates to CASSSPDTGELFF. Filled out from reference TRBV28 and TRBJ2-2, the complete variable domain reads DVKVTQSSRYLVKRTGEKVFLECVQDMDHENMFWYRQDPGLGLRLIYFSYDVKMKEKGDIPEGYSVSREKKERFSLILESASTNQTSMYLCASSSPDTGELFFGEGSRLTVL.